The sample holds a few counts of the clone carrying this TCR beta chain. TCRdb re-called the 5' RACE reads with MiXCR, one entry per CDR3 protein. There are about 40,000 distinct CDR3 sequences in the sample; under 20% occur only once, and under 3.5% lies in the top ten. The CDR3 has 14 amino acids. Trimming shortened V by 2 bases and J by 8 bases, and 16 bases separated the two germline ends. CDR1 and CDR2 (germline): SQVTM, ANQGSEA. This sequence joins TRBV29-1 and TRBJ2-1, with a weak D call TRBD1 (7 bases). The sample consisted of naive CD4+ T cells sorted from a lymph node. The subset is: naive CD4+ T cells, CD4+CD45RA+CD25-. The origin of this receptor is a female donor with breast cancer. The CDR3 protein is CSVERSGGYDEQFF. The CDR3, as DNA: TGCAGCGTTGAAAGGTCAGGGGGGTATGATGAGCAGTTCTTC.